This passage covers 21 T cell receptor beta chains from one sample sequenced in a study of T cell responses to AZD1222 COVID-19 vaccine. Assay: immunoSEQ multiplex PCR; the TCRdb copy retains only in-frame clones and omits some. There are approximately 100,000 clones in the sample; about 92% occur only once, and roughly 1.3% lies in the top ten. This material consisted of peripheral blood, taken on day 0 of AZD1222 vaccination. These receptor sequences come from an adult in good health.

This rearrangement joins TRBV28 to TRBJ1-6; 7 nucleotides agree with TRBD1. The V segment lost 6 bases and the J segment 4 bases; nucleotides outside the gene matches: 12. In germline, CDR1 is MDHEN, CDR2 SYDVKM. The length of the CDR3 is 17 residues. CDR3 residues: CASRNRGPYTYNSPLHF. The CDR3, as DNA: TGTGCCAGCAGAAACAGGGGCCCATACACTTATAATTCACCCCTCCACTTT.

The CDR3 DNA is TGTGCCAGCAGCCTGACTAGAGGCACAGATACGCAGTATTTT. This translates into CASSLTRGTDTQYF. The chain couples TRBV7-2 to TRBJ2-3; tentatively, D is TRBD2 (6 bases). The CDR3 covers 14 residues. Looked up from germline, CDR1 is SGHTA and CDR2 is FQGNSA. Trimming took off 5 bases at V and 1 base at J, with 10 bases between the two ends.

V is TRBV28 and J is TRBJ2-7; possibly TRBD2 for D (5 bases). CDR1 is MDHEN, CDR2 SYDVKM, per germline. The CDR3 has 16 residues. V lost 2 bases to trimming and J lost 6 bases, with 20 bases between them. The CDR3 spells CASSLGRGPRRGEQYF. The CDR3 DNA sequence: TGTGCCAGCAGTTTAGGTCGAGGGCCTCGACGGGGCGAGCAGTACTTC.

The J gene is TRBJ2-2, the V gene TRBV28; 8 nucleotides align to TRBD2. Trimming cost V 2 bases and J 1 base; bases outside gene matches: 3. Per the germline V gene, CDR1 is MDHEN and CDR2 is SYDVKM. The length of the CDR3 is 16 residues. The CDR3 DNA reads TGTGCCAGCAGTTTAACCCGGGGGGGGAACACCGGGGAGCTGTTTTTT. As protein: CASSLTRGGNTGELFF.

The chain joins TRBV19 to TRBJ1-1, with 8 bases fitting TRBD1. Germline CDR1 reads LNHDA; CDR2 reads SQIVND (reference sequence). The CDR3 loop spans 15 amino acids. J gave up 1 base and V 6 bases, and 7 bases lay outside the gene matches. The CDR3 region has the DNA TGTGCCAGTAGATCTGGACAGGGAGCGAACACTGAAGCTTTCTTT. This codes for CASRSGQGANTEAFF.

V usage is TRBV15 and J usage is TRBJ1-4; no firm D call. This CDR3 is built from 16 residues. V dropped 3 bases and J dropped 4 bases, with 15 bases sitting between them. The germline V gene has CDR1 LNHNV and CDR2 YYDKDF (reference sequence). The CDR3 is CATSSPSRAINEKLFF. CDR3 coding DNA: TGTGCCACCAGCAGTCCTAGTCGGGCTATTAATGAAAAACTGTTTTTT.

The chain is built from TRBV3-1 (or the pseudogene TRBV3-2) and TRBJ1-4, with D possibly matching TRBD1 (6 bases). This CDR3 spans 15 amino acids. V lost 1 base and J 10 bases, leaving 16 bases between the germline ends. The germline gives CDR1 LGHDT, CDR2 YNNKEL (reference sequence). The CDR3 loop is CASSQAAGAGGKLFF. In nucleotides, the CDR3 is TGTGCCAGCAGCCAAGCCGCGGGGGCGGGTGGAAAACTGTTTTTT.

This rearrangement joins TRBV10-3 to TRBJ2-7; D gene uncertain. The CDR3 contains 14 residues. V was trimmed by 8 bases and J by 0 bases, leaving 14 bases between them. CDR1 and CDR2 (germline): ENHRY, SYGVKD. CDR3 amino acids: CAIGPRRNSYEQYF. The CDR3, as DNA: TGTGCCATCGGGCCGCGGAGAAACTCCTACGAGCAGTACTTC.

This clone has a single count. The chain employs TRBV6-6 and TRBJ1-4; D perhaps matches TRBD1 (5 bases). The V gene's germline CDR1 is MNHNY and CDR2 SVGAGI (reference sequence). The length of the CDR3 is 12 residues. Trimming left V 5 bases short and J 8 bases short, with 9 bases between. The DNA of the CDR3 is TGTGCCAGCAGTCCTTCAGGGGAAAAACTGTTTTTT. Translated: CASSPSGEKLFF.

This rearrangement joins TRBV6-4 to TRBJ2-7, with D tentatively TRBD1 (6 bases). Trimming left V 5 bases short and J 0 bases short, with 17 bases between. Germline V gene data show CDR1 as MRHNA and CDR2 as SNTAGT. The CDR3 spans 16 residues. CDR3: CASSRGHGTPSYEQYF. The CDR3 nucleotides read TGTGCCAGCAGTAGGGGACACGGGACACCCTCCTACGAGCAGTACTTC.

This chain links TRBV2 with TRBJ1-1; no clear D. Trimming left V 4 bases short and J 1 base short, with 4 bases between. The CDR3 is made up of 12 amino acids. Germline loops: CDR1 SNHLY, CDR2 FYNNEI. The CDR3 reads CASSVRNTEAFF. The CDR3 DNA reads TGTGCCAGCAGTGTTAGGAACACTGAAGCTTTCTTT.

The gene calls are TRBV6-2 or TRBV6-3 and TRBJ2-2, with a weak D call TRBD1 (6 bases). The germline gives CDR1 MNHEY, CDR2 SVGEGT. This CDR3 is 11 amino acids long. Trimming removed 5 bases at V and 9 bases at J, with 7 bases between. CDR3 coding DNA: TGTGCCAGCAGTCAGGGGCGGGAGCTGTTTTTT. It codes for CASSQGRELFF.

The V gene is TRBV9, the J gene TRBJ2-2; 7 bases fit TRBD2. This CDR3 is 17 amino acids long. V shed 0 bases and J 2 bases; nucleotides not matched to a gene: 7. Germline CDR1 reads SGDLS; CDR2 reads YYNGEE. CDR3 sequence: CASSVARDYLNTGELFF. The CDR3 DNA reads TGTGCCAGCAGCGTAGCCCGGGACTACCTAAACACCGGGGAGCTGTTTTTT.

The chain links TRBV12-3 or TRBV12-4 to TRBJ1-2, with no clear D. The CDR3 runs 12 residues. V lost 4 bases, J lost 7 bases, and 10 bases lay in between. CDR3 in amino acids: CASSSDRSGYTF. As DNA, the CDR3 is TGTGCCAGCAGTTCGGACCGCAGTGGCTACACCTTC.

In this sample, this clone turned up once. V is TRBV18 and J is TRBJ2-7; perhaps TRBD1 as D (5 bases). V lost 3 bases, J lost 7 bases, and 16 bases lay in between. The CDR3 runs 14 residues. CDR1 is KGHSH, CDR2 LQKENI, per germline. Here the CDR3 reads CASSPIDGHYEQYF. For the CDR3, the DNA is TGTGCCAGCTCACCCATCGACGGACATTATGAGCAGTACTTC.

In this sample, this clone turned up once. As DNA, the CDR3 is TGTGCCAGCAGCGCGGGGACAGCGAATTCACCCCTCCACTTT. Its protein product is CASSAGTANSPLHF. V gene TRBV9 combines with J gene TRBJ1-6; 7 bases map to TRBD1. Trimming removed 3 bases from V and 7 bases from J; junction bases left unmatched: 4. There are 14 residues in the CDR3. The germline V gene has CDR1 SGDLS and CDR2 YYNGEE.

The V and J genes are TRBV5-1 and TRBJ2-5; no reliable D call. CDR3 length equals 15 residues. Between the trimmed V and J ends, which lost 3 bases and 3 bases, there was a span of 15 bases. CDR1 SGHRS and CDR2 YFSETQ come from the germline V gene. The CDR3 DNA follows: TGCGCCAGCAGCTCCCCGGTTTCAGCCGAAGAGACCCAGTACTTC. As protein: CASSSPVSAEETQYF.

V is TRBV6-6 and J is TRBJ1-4; the match to TRBD1 covers 8 bases. The CDR3 runs 12 residues. J gave up 7 bases and V 10 bases, and 5 bases lay outside the gene matches. Germline CDR1 and CDR2: MNHNY and SVGAGI (reference sequence). Here the CDR3 DNA reads TGTGCCATTCAGGACAGGGCTGAAAAACTGTTTTTT. This sequence encodes CAIQDRAEKLFF.

This clone was recorded only once. CDR3 loop: CASSKEGRDPETQYF. In nucleotides, the CDR3 is TGTGCCAGCAGCAAAGAGGGCCGAGACCCAGAGACCCAGTACTTC. V usage is TRBV21-1 and J usage is TRBJ2-5. TRBV21-1 is a pseudogene. The CDR3 loop spans 15 amino acids.

This chain uses TRBV15 with TRBJ2-3, with 8 bases identical to TRBD2. Germline CDR1 and CDR2: LNHNV and YYDKDF (reference sequence). CDR3 size: 15 residues. V dropped 3 bases and J dropped 3; count of bases not matched to a gene: 5. The CDR3 coding sequence is TGTGCCACCAGCAGCGGGGGGGCCGAGACAGATACGCAGTATTTT. It translates to CATSSGGAETDTQYF.

The J gene is TRBJ1-4, the V gene TRBV30, with 7 bases identical to TRBD1. Germline V CDR1 and CDR2: GTSNPN, SVGIG (reference sequence). The V and J ends lost 3 bases and 5 bases, in that order; junction bases with no gene match: 6. The CDR3 totals 14 residues. CDR3 sequence (DNA): TGTGCCTGGAGACAGGGCAGGGGGAATGAAAAACTGTTTTTT. It encodes CAWRQGRGNEKLFF.